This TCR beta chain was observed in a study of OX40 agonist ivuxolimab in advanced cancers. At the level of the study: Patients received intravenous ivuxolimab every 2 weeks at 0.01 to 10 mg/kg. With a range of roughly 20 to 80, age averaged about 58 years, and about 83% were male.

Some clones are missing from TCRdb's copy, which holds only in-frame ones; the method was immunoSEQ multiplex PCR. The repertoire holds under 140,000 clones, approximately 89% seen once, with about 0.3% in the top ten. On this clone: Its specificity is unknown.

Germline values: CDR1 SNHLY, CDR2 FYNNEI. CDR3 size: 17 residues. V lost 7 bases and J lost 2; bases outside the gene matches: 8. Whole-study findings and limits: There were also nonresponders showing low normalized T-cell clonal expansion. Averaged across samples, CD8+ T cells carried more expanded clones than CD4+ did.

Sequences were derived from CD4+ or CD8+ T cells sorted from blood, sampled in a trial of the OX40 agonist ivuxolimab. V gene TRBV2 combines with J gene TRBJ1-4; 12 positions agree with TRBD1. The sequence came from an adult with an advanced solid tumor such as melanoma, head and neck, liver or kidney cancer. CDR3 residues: CASTRGTGGATNEKLFF. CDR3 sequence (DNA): TGTGCCAGCACCCGAGGGACAGGGGGCGCGACTAATGAAAAACTGTTTTTT.